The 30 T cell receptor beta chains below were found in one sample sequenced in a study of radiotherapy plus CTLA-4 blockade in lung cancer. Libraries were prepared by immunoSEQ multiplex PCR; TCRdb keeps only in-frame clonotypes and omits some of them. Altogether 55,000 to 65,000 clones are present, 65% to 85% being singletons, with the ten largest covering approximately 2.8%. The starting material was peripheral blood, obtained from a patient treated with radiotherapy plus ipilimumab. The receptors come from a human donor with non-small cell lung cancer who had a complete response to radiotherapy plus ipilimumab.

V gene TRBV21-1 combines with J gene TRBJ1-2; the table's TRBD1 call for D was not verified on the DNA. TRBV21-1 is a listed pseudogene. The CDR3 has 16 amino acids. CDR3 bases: TGTGCCAGCAGCAAACGTCCGCAGGGGGCCGGGTATGGCTACACCTTC. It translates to CASSKRPQGAGYGYTF.

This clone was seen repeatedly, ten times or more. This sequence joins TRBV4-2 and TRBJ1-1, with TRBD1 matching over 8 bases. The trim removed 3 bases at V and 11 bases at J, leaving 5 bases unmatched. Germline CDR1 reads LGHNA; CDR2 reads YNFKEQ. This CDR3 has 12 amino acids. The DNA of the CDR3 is TGTGCCAGCAGCCACACGACAGGGGTGGCTTTCTTT. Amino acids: CASSHTTGVAFF.

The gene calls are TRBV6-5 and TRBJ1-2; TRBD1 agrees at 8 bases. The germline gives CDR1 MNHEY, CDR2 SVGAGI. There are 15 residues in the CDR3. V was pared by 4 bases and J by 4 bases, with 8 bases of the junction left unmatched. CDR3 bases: TGTGCCAGCAGTTTAGAAGGACAGGGCCTCTATGGCTACACCTTC. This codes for CASSLEGQGLYGYTF.

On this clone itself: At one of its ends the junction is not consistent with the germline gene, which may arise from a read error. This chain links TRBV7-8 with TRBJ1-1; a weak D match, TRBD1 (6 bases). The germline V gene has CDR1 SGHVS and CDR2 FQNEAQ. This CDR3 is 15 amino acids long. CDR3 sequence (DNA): TGTGCCAGCACCTTACTCAGGGGACGCGACACTGAAGCTTTCTTT. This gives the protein CASTLLRGRDTEAFF.

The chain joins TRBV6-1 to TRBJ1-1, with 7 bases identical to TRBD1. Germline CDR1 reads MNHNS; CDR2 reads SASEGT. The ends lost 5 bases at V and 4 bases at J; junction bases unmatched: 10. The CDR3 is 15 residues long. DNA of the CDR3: TGTGCCAGCAGTCACGGGCAGGGGGAGATCACTGAAGCTTTCTTT. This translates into CASSHGQGEITEAFF.

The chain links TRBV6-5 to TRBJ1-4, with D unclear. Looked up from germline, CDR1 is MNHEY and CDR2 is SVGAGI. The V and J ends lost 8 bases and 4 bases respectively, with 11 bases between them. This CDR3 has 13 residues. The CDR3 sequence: CASSREHNEKLFF. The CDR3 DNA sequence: TGTGCCAGCTCCCGGGAACATAATGAAAAACTGTTTTTT.

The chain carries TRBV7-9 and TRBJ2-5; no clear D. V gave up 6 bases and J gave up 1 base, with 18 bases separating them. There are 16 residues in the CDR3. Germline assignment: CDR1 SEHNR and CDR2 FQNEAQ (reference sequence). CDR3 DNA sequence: TGTGCCAGCAGGTCCAAAGGCGGCGCAGCCCAAGAGACCCAGTACTTC. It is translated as CASRSKGGAAQETQYF. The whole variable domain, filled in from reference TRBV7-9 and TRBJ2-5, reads DTGVSQNPRHKITKRGQNVTFRCDPISEHNRLYWYRQTLGQGPEFLTYFQNEAQLEKSRLLSDRFSAERPKGSFSTLEIQRTEQGDSAMYLCASRSKGGAAQETQYFGPGTRLLVL.

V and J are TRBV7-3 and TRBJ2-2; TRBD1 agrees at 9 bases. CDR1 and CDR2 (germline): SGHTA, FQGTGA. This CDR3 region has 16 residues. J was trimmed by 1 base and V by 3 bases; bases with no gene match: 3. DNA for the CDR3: TGTGCCAGCAGCTTCACAGGGGGCGGGAACACCGGGGAGCTGTTTTTT. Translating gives CASSFTGGGNTGELFF. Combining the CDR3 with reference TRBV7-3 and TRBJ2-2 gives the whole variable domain GAGVSQTPSNKVTEKGKYVELRCDPISGHTALYWYRQSLGQGPEFLIYFQGTGAADDSGLPNDRFFAVRPEGSVSTLKIQRTERGDSAVYLCASSFTGGGNTGELFFGEGSRLTVL.

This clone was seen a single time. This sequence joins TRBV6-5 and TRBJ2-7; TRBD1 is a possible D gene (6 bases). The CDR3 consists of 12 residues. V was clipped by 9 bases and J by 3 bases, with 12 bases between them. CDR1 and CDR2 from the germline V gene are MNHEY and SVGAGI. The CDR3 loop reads CARNREVYEQYF. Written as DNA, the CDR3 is TGTGCCAGAAACAGGGAAGTCTACGAGCAGTACTTC.

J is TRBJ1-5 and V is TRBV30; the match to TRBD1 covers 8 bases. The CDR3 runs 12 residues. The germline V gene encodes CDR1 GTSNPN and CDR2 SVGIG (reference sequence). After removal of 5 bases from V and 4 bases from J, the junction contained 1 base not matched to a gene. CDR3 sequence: CAWDRGNQPQHF. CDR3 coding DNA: TGTGCCTGGGACAGGGGAAATCAGCCCCAGCATTTT. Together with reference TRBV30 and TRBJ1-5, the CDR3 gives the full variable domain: SQTIHQWPATLVQPVGSPLSLECTVEGTSNPNLYWYRQAAGRGLQLLFYSVGIGQISSEVPQNLSASRPQDRQFILSSKKLLLSDSGFYLCAWDRGNQPQHFGDGTRLSIL.

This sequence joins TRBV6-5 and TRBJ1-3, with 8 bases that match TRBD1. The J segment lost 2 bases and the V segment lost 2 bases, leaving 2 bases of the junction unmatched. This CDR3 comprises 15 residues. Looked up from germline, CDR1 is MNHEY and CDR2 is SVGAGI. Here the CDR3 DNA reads TGTGCCAGCAGTTACACGGACAGGGCTGGAAACACCATATATTTT. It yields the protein CASSYTDRAGNTIYF.

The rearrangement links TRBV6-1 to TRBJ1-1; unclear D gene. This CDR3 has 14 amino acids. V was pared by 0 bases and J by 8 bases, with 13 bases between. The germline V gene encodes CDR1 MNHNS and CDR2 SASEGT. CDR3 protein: CASSEADWTEEAFF. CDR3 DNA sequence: TGTGCCAGCAGTGAAGCGGACTGGACGGAAGAAGCTTTCTTT.

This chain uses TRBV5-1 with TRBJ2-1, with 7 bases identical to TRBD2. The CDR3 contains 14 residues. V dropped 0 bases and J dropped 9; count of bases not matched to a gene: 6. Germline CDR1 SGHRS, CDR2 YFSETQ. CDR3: CASSLGRENGEQFF. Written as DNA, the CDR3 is TGCGCCAGCAGCTTGGGGCGGGAGAATGGTGAGCAGTTCTTC.

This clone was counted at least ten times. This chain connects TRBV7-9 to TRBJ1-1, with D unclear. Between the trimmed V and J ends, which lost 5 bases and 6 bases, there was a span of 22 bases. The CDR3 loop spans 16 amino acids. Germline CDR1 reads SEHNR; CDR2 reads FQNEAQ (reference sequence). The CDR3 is CASSLTRSGSQAEAFF. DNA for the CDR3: TGTGCCAGCAGCCTAACCCGAAGCGGGAGTCAGGCTGAAGCTTTCTTT.

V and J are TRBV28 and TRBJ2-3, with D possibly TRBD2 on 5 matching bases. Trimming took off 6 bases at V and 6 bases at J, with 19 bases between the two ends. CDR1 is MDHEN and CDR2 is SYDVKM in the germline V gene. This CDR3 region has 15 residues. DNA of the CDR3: TGTGCCAGCAGACGAAGAGGGCGTCGCGTCGATACGCAGTATTTT. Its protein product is CASRRRGRRVDTQYF.

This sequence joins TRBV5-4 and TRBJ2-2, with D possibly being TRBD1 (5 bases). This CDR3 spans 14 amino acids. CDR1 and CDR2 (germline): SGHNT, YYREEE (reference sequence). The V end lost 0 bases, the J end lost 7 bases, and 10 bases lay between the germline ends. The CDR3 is CASSLETGFGELFF. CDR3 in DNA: TGTGCCAGCAGCTTGGAAACAGGATTCGGGGAGCTGTTTTTT.

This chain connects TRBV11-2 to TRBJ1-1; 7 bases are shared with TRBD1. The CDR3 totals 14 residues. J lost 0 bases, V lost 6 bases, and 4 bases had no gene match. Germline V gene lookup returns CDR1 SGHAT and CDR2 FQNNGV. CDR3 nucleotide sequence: TGTGCCAGCAGTAGTCAGGGGGTGAACACTGAAGCTTTCTTT. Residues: CASSSQGVNTEAFF.

Here the CDR3 reads CASSLARQGVYEQYF. CDR3 DNA: TGTGCCAGCAGCTTAGCCAGACAGGGGGTCTACGAGCAGTACTTC. The chain employs TRBV7-2 and TRBJ2-7; 9 positions match TRBD1. Germline CDR1 SGHTA, CDR2 FQGNSA. The CDR3 spans 15 residues. The V and J ends lost 0 bases and 3 bases, in that order; junction bases with no gene match: 3.

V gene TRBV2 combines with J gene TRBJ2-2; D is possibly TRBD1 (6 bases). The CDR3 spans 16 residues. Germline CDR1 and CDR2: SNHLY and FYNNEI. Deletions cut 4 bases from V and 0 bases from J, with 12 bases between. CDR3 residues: CASSVSTGTNTGELFF. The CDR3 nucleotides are TGTGCCAGCAGTGTATCGACAGGAACGAACACCGGGGAGCTGTTTTTT.

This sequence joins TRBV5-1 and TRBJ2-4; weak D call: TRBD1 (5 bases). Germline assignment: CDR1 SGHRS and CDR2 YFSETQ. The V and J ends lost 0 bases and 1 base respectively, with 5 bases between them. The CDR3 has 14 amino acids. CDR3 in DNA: TGCGCCAGCAGCTTGGAGGGGGCCAAAAACATTCAGTACTTC. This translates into CASSLEGAKNIQYF.

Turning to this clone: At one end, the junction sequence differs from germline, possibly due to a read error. Written as DNA, the CDR3 is TGTGCCAGCAGCTTAGCGGGTTACCTAGAGGCCCAGTACTTC. Its translation: CASSLAGYLEAQYF. This chain links TRBV7-2 with TRBJ2-5; D is undetermined. The CDR3 extends over 14 amino acids. Germline V gene lookup returns CDR1 SGHTA and CDR2 FQGNSA.

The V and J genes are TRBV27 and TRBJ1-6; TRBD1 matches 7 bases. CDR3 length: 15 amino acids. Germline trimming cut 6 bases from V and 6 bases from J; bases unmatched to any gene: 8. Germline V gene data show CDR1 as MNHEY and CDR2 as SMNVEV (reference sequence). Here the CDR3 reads CASRFHGDSNSPLHF. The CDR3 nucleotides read TGTGCCAGCAGATTCCACGGGGACAGTAATTCACCCCTCCACTTT.

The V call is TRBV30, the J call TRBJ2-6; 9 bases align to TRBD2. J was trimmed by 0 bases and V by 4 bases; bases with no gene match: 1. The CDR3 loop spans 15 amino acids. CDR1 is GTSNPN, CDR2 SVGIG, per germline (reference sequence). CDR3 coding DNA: TGTGCCTGGACTAGCGGGGACTCTGGGGCCAACGTCCTGACTTTC. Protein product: CAWTSGDSGANVLTF. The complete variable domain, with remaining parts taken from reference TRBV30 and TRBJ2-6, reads SQTIHQWPATLVQPVGSPLSLECTVEGTSNPNLYWYRQAAGRGLQLLFYSVGIGQISSEVPQNLSASRPQDRQFILSSKKLLLSDSGFYLCAWTSGDSGANVLTFGAGSRLTVL.

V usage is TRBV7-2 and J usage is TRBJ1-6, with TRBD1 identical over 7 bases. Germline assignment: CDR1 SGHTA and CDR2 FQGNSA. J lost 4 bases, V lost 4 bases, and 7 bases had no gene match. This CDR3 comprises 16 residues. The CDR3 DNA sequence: TGTGCCAGCAGCTCCAGGGGGGTTCCTTATAATTCACCCCTCCACTTT. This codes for CASSSRGVPYNSPLHF.

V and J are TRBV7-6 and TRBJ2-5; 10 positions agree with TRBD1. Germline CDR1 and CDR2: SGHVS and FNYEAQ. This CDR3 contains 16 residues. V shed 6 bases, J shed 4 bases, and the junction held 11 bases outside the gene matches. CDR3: CASSHGQGGWAETQYF. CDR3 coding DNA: TGTGCCAGCAGTCACGGACAGGGGGGTTGGGCAGAGACCCAGTACTTC.

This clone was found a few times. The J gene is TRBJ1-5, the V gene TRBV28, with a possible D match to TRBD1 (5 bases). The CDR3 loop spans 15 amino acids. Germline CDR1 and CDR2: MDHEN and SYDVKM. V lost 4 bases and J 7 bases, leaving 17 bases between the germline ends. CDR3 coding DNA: TGTGCCAGCAGTTCCGGGGGGACCTCAAGGCAGCCCCAGCATTTT. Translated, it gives CASSSGGTSRQPQHF. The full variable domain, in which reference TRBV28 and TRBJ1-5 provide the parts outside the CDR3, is DVKVTQSSRYLVKRTGEKVFLECVQDMDHENMFWYRQDPGLGLRLIYFSYDVKMKEKGDIPEGYSVSREKKERFSLILESASTNQTSMYLCASSSGGTSRQPQHFGDGTRLSIL.

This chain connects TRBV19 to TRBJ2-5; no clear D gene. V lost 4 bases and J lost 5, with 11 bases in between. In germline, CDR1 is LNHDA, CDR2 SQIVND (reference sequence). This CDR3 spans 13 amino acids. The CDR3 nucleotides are TGTGCCAGTAGTAATTTACTTCGGGAGACCCAGTACTTC. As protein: CASSNLLRETQYF.

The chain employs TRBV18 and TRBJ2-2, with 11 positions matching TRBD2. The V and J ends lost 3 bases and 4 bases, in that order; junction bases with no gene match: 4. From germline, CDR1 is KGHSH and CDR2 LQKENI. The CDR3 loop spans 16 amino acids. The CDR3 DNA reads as TGTGCCAGCTCACCGGGACTAGCGGCAATCACCGGGGAGCTGTTTTTT. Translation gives CASSPGLAAITGELFF.

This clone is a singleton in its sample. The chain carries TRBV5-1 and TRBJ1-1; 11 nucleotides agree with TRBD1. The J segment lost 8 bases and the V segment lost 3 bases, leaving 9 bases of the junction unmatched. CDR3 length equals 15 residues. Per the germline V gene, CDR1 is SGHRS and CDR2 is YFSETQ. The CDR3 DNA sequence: TGCGCCAGCAGCTCTCTGGACAGGGGGCCGAAAGAAGCTTTCTTT. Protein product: CASSSLDRGPKEAFF.

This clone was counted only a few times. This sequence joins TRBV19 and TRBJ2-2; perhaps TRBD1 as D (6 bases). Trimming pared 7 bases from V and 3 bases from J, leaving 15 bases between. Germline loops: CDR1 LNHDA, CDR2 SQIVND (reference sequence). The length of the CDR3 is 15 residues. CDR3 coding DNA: TGTGCCAGTACCCACCCAGGGGACCACACCGGGGAGCTGTTTTTT. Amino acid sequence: CASTHPGDHTGELFF.